Described below is a single T cell receptor (beta chain) sequence and its context. No antigen is known for it. The sample holds no much larger clone one base away, and base qualities are not on file. V ends up 7 bases short and J 7 bases short, with an unmatched junction base count of 7. In the germline V gene, CDR1 corresponds to MNHEY and CDR2 to SVGAGI. Including the terminal cysteine and phenylalanine, the CDR3 comprises 14 residues. Only CDR3 DNA is held: 42 bases, read in frame from base 1. The record originates from a study of blood T cell repertoires in COVID-19 (dated by TCRdb to 2020 to 2021). With regard to the full study: Samples covering the acute and convalescent phases of COVID-19 were provided by collaborators in the United States, Italy and Spain. Deeply sampled blood TCRbeta repertoires from subjects exposed to, actively infected with, or recovered from COVID-19 were included in the dataset. The prospective study material was composed of cDNA or gDNA derived from T cells, B-cell-depleted T cells, or PBMCs. The samples were drawn from two sources: the first 160 participants of the ongoing ImmuneRACE study, and 1,254 subjects contributed by 6 global collaborators. Where HLA class I and class II types were available, the types were taken from metadata supplied by the sample provider, not from assay-based typing. Nearly every sample came with metadata listing a de-identified subject ID, COVID-19 status, age in years and sex. The repertoires were released in a freely available public database intended as a resource for research on the immune response to SARS-CoV-2.

Whole blood was collected in K2EDTA tubes by collaborating institutions according to the institutions' own protocols. For TCRbeta analysis, collaborators shipped samples in one of three forms: frozen whole blood, isolated PBMCs, or DNA extracted from either of those sample types. The immunoSEQ Assay, a bias-controlled multiplex PCR, was used to amplify TCRbeta CDR3 regions from genomic DNA. The paper's data handling went like this. The number of nucleated cells in each sample was estimated by amplification of reference gene primers within the assay. To quantify the absolute abundance of each unique TCRbeta CDR3 rearrangement, sequence reads were collapsed and filtered. For each sample, productive Simpson clonality was calculated as the square root of Simpson's diversity index across productive rearrangements. Held by TCRdb, this immuneACCESS table contains in-frame sequences only and omits some clones. Under half of the omission traces to an unresolved V gene where checked; the cause of the rest is unknown. From that table come the V and J calls and clone size; the DNA was used to work out D and trimming. For this sample there are just under 150,000 clones; over 80% appear just once. The ten most abundant clones make up 0.95% of the sample.

Beyond this particular receptor, the publication reports: Clinical and demographic metadata were provided uncurated, with the amount varying by source and participant.

The sequencing sample was made of peripheral blood. The V and J genes are TRBV6-5 and TRBJ1-6; the junction holds 7 bases that match TRBD1. The TCR originated in a woman between 45 and 60 years old with acute or convalescent COVID-19. CDR3 protein: CASTRDSPNSPLHF. The sequence in DNA is TGTGCCAGCACCAGGGACAGTCCCAATTCACCCCTCCACTTT.